This T cell receptor beta chain was identified in a study of T cell responses to AZD1222 COVID-19 vaccine. Here immunoSEQ multiplex PCR was the method, and the copy in TCRdb shows in-frame clones only, minus some. The repertoire holds roughly 150,000 clones, approximately 85% seen once, with about 8% in the top ten. Trimming cost V 1 base and J 8 bases, with 12 bases left between them. The CDR3 sequence is 15 residues long. Germline V gene lookup returns CDR1 SEHNR and CDR2 FQNEAQ (reference sequence). The source was peripheral blood, collected on day 0 of AZD1222 vaccination. This sequence joins TRBV7-9 and TRBJ1-6; TRBD1 might be the D (5 bases). The clonotype was recovered from an adult in good health. In DNA, the CDR3 is TGTGCCAGCAGCTTAGTAGACGGGACCGATTCACCCCTCCACTTT. This encodes CASSLVDGTDSPLHF.